Listed here are 17 T cell receptor beta chains from one sample, sequenced in a study of blood T cell repertoires in COVID-19. Using immunoSEQ multiplex PCR, the repertoire was profiled, and TCRdb retains in-frame clones only, with some absent. The sample holds roughly 400,000 clones; 85% to 90% are singletons and the top ten take 0.9% to 1.2%. The sample comprised PBMCs or T cells enriched from blood (not recorded which). The receptors shown here come from a man aged 25-45 years who had recovered from COVID-19.

The V call is TRBV6-5, the J call TRBJ1-1; no clear D. The V end lost 6 bases, the J end lost 6 bases, and 8 bases lay between the germline ends. This CDR3 is 11 amino acids long. Germline values: CDR1 MNHEY, CDR2 SVGAGI. The CDR3 coding sequence is TGTGCCAGCAGAGCGAGCGCTGAAGCTTTCTTT. Protein: CASRASAEAFF.

The chain links TRBV7-9 to TRBJ2-3; 11 bases line up with TRBD2. CDR1 is SEHNR, CDR2 FQNEAQ, per germline (reference sequence). This CDR3 comprises 15 residues. The V and J ends lost 5 bases and 6 bases, in that order; junction bases with no gene match: 7. The CDR3 spells CASSIRLAGIDTQYF. CDR3 nucleotide sequence: TGTGCCAGCAGCATCAGACTAGCGGGAATCGATACGCAGTATTTT.

The genes are TRBV30 and TRBJ1-1; tentatively, D is TRBD1 (5 bases). This CDR3 comprises 17 residues. Germline values: CDR1 GTSNPN, CDR2 SVGIG (reference sequence). Trimming cost V 0 bases and J 6 bases, with 23 bases left between them. CDR3 DNA sequence: TGTGCCTGGAGTGTAGGGGCAGGGTCGGTGAACGCTGCTGAAGCTTTCTTT. It specifies CAWSVGAGSVNAAEAFF.

This sequence joins TRBV4-1 and TRBJ1-1; maybe TRBD1 (6 bases). Germline V lookup: CDR1 MGHRA, CDR2 YSYEKL. Trimming shortened V by 2 bases and J by 5 bases, and 12 bases separated the two germline ends. This CDR3 spans 14 amino acids. The CDR3 nucleotides are TGCGCCAGCAGCCAACCCACAGGGTTAACTGAAGCTTTCTTT. This translates into CASSQPTGLTEAFF.

This chain uses TRBV19 with TRBJ1-4; D is undetermined. The length of the CDR3 is 15 residues. Trimming removed 1 base from V and 6 bases from J, with 12 bases in between. The germline V gene has CDR1 LNHDA and CDR2 SQIVND (reference sequence). This CDR3 reads CASSIGGIRYEKLFF. The CDR3 DNA reads as TGTGCCAGTAGTATAGGAGGGATTCGGTATGAAAAACTGTTTTTT.

This chain joins TRBV5-1 and TRBJ1-4; D uncertain. Germline assignment: CDR1 SGHRS and CDR2 YFSETQ. The CDR3 is 16 residues long. V was cut by 0 bases and J by 8 bases, with 17 bases left in between. The DNA for the CDR3 is TGCGCCAGCAGCTTGGCTTTAGCAAGTGAGAGGGAAAAACTGTTTTTT. It translates to CASSLALASEREKLFF.

This chain joins TRBV19 and TRBJ1-1; 9 bases agree with TRBD1. The length of the CDR3 is 15 residues. The ends lost 1 base at V and 5 bases at J; junction bases unmatched: 5. Germline CDR1 reads LNHDA; CDR2 reads SQIVND (reference sequence). In DNA form, the CDR3 reads TGTGCCAGTAGTATAGTGACAGGGGGAGAAACTGAAGCTTTCTTT. Amino acids: CASSIVTGGETEAFF.

The chain combines TRBV6-1 with TRBJ2-1, with TRBD1 matching 7 bases. CDR3 length: 14 amino acids. Trimming at V came to 2 bases and at J to 7 bases, leaving 5 bases not matched to a gene. From germline, CDR1 is MNHNS and CDR2 SASEGT. The CDR3, as DNA: TGTGCCAGCAGTGAACAGGGGGTCCGGAATGAGCAGTTCTTC. Translation: CASSEQGVRNEQFF.

This chain connects TRBV19 to TRBJ2-5; weak D call: TRBD1 (5 bases). The ends were cut back, 6 bases at V and 5 bases at J, with 13 bases in the middle. Germline V CDR1 and CDR2: LNHDA, SQIVND (reference sequence). The CDR3 sequence is 13 residues long. The CDR3 here is CASRGPPGETQYF. The CDR3 nucleotides read TGTGCCAGTAGGGGGCCGCCTGGGGAGACCCAGTACTTC.

The chain couples TRBV2 to TRBJ1-2; perhaps TRBD1 as D (5 bases). V lost 4 bases and J lost 0, with 9 bases in between. CDR3 length: 14 residues. Germline CDR1 reads SNHLY; CDR2 reads FYNNEI. The CDR3 DNA follows: TGTGCCAGCAGTGCGGACAACTCTAACTATGGCTACACCTTC. As protein: CASSADNSNYGYTF.

The chain uses TRBV24-1 and TRBJ2-5; D remains unclear. CDR1 is KGHDR and CDR2 is SFDVKD in the germline V gene. The CDR3 totals 15 residues. V was trimmed by 4 bases and J by 4 bases, leaving 15 bases between them. The CDR3 loop is CATSDQTLSGETQYF. Here the CDR3 DNA reads TGTGCCACCAGTGACCAGACCCTTTCGGGAGAGACCCAGTACTTC.

The V and J genes are TRBV28 and TRBJ2-1; 9 nucleotides agree with TRBD1. The trim removed 10 bases at V and 5 bases at J, leaving 9 bases unmatched. The length of the CDR3 is 14 residues. CDR1 and CDR2 (germline): MDHEN, SYDVKM. The CDR3 reads CATLGTGYDNEQFF. The CDR3 DNA reads TGTGCCACCCTTGGGACAGGGTACGACAATGAGCAGTTCTTC.

The chain has TRBV30 and TRBJ2-1, with D uncertain. Trimming pared 7 bases from V and 0 bases from J, leaving 10 bases between. The CDR3 runs 13 residues. The germline CDR1 and CDR2 sequences are GTSNPN and SVGIG (reference sequence). The CDR3: CASPANSYNEQFF. In DNA form, the CDR3 reads TGTGCCTCACCAGCGAACTCCTACAATGAGCAGTTCTTC.

This chain joins TRBV9 and TRBJ2-1, with D possibly being TRBD1 (6 bases). The CDR3 runs 15 residues. V dropped 4 bases and J dropped 0 bases, with 11 bases sitting between them. Germline CDR1 reads SGDLS; CDR2 reads YYNGEE. Written as DNA, the CDR3 is TGTGCCAGCAGCCCTGGGACACTCTCCTACAATGAGCAGTTCTTC. Translation: CASSPGTLSYNEQFF.

This chain joins TRBV7-2 and TRBJ2-1, with 10 bases aligning to TRBD2. V was clipped by 4 bases and J by 9 bases; unmatched bases: 6. This CDR3 has 14 residues. Germline CDR1 reads SGHTA; CDR2 reads FQGNSA. CDR3 amino acids: CASSSSGGAAEQFF. In DNA form, the CDR3 reads TGTGCCAGCAGCTCTAGCGGGGGAGCCGCTGAGCAGTTCTTC. Full variable domain (outside the CDR3, taken from reference TRBV7-2 and TRBJ2-1): GAGVSQSPSNKVTEKGKDVELRCDPISGHTALYWYRQSLGQGLEFLIYFQGNSAPDKSGLPSDRFSAERTGGSVSTLTIQRTQQEDSAVYLCASSSSGGAAEQFFGPGTRLTVL.

V gene TRBV28 combines with J gene TRBJ1-2; D is uncertain. V was pared by 3 bases and J by 2 bases, with 19 bases between. This CDR3 is built from 17 residues. Per germline, CDR1 MDHEN and CDR2 SYDVKM. CDR3 DNA sequence: TGTGCCAGCAGTTTGCCGGACTTCGGACGGACGAACTATGGCTACACCTTC. Translating it yields CASSLPDFGRTNYGYTF.

There are a few counts of this clone. For the CDR3, the DNA is TGTGCCAGCAGCCGCCGGGGGGGGTCCTACAATGAGCAGTTCTTC. It codes for CASSRRGGSYNEQFF. The chain recombines TRBV3-1 (or the pseudogene TRBV3-2) with TRBJ2-1; 8 nucleotides line up with TRBD2. The CDR3 is made up of 15 amino acids. The germline V gene has CDR1 LGHDT and CDR2 YNNKEL (reference sequence). The J segment lost 1 base and the V segment lost 4 bases, leaving 3 bases of the junction unmatched.